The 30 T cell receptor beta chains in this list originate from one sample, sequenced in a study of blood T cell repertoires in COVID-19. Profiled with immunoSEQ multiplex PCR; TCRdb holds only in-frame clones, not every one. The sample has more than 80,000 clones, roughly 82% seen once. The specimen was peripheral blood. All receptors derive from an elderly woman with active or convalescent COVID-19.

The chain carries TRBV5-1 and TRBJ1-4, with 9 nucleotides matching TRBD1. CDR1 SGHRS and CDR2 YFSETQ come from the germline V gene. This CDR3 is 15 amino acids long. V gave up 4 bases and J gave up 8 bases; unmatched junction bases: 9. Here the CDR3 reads CASSDPQGAREKLFF. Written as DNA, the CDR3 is TGCGCCAGCAGCGACCCACAGGGGGCGCGGGAAAAACTGTTTTTT.

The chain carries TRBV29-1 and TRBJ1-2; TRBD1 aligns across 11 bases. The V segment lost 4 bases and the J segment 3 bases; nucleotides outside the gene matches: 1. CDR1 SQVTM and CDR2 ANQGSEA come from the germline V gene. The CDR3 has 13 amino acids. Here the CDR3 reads CSVGGQGDYGYTF. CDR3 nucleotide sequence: TGCAGCGTTGGGGGACAGGGGGACTATGGCTACACCTTC.

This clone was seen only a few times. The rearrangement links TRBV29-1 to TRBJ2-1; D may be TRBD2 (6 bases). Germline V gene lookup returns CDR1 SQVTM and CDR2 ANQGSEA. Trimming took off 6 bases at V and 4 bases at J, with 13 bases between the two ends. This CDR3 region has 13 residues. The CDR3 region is CSVGPGTYNEQFF. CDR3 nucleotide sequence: TGCAGCGTCGGTCCCGGGACTTACAATGAGCAGTTCTTC.

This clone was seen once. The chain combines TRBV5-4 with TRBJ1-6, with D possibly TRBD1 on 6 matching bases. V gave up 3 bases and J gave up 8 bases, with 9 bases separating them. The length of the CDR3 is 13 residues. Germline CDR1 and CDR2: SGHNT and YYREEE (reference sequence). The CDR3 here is CASSSSGDSPLHF. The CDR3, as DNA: TGTGCCAGCAGCTCGTCAGGGGATTCACCCCTCCACTTT.

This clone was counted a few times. CDR3 in DNA: TGCGCCAGCAGCCCCGGACAGTTCAATCAGCCCCAGCATTTT. Its protein product is CASSPGQFNQPQHF. The chain has TRBV4-3 and TRBJ1-5; D possibly corresponds to TRBD1 (6 bases). The ends were cut back, 4 bases at V and 3 bases at J, with 10 bases in the middle. The CDR3 length is 14 residues. Germline CDR1 reads LGHNA; CDR2 reads YSLEER.

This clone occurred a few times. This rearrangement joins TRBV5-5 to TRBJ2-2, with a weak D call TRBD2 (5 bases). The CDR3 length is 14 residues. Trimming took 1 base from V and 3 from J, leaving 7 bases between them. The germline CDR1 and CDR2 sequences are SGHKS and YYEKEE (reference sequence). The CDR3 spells CASSLYGDTGELFF. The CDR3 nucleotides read TGTGCCAGCAGCTTGTACGGGGACACCGGGGAGCTGTTTTTT. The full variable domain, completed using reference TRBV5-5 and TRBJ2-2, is DAGVTQSPTHLIKTRGQQVTLRCSPISGHKSVSWYQQVLGQGPQFIFQYYEKEERGRGNFPDRFSARQFPNYSSELNVNALLLGDSALYLCASSLYGDTGELFFGEGSRLTVL.

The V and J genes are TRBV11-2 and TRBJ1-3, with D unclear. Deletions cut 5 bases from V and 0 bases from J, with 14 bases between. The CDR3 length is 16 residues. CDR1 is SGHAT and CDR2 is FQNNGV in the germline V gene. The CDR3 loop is CASSPIPRNSGNTIYF. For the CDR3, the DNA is TGTGCCAGCAGCCCCATTCCGCGGAACTCTGGAAACACCATATATTTT.

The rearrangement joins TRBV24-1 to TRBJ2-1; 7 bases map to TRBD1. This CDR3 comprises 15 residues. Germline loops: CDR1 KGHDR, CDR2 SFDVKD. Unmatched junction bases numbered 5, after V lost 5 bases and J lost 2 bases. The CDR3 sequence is CATSGGQGAYNEQFF. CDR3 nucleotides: TGTGCCACCAGTGGTGGTCAGGGGGCCTACAATGAGCAGTTCTTC.

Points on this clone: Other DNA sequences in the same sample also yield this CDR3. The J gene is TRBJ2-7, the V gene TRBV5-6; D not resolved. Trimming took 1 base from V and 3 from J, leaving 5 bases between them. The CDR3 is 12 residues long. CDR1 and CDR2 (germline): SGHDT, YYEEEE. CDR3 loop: CASSLFGYEQYF. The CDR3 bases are TGTGCCAGCAGCTTGTTCGGCTACGAGCAGTACTTC.

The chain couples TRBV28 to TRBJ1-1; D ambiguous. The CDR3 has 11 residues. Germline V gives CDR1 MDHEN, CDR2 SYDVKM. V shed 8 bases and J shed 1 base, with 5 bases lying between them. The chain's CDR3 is CASPSNTEAFF. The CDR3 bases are TGTGCCAGCCCTTCGAACACTGAAGCTTTCTTT.

CDR3 amino acids: CASSDIWTSVNNEQFF. The CDR3 DNA is TGTGCCAGCAGTGATATATGGACTAGCGTAAACAATGAGCAGTTCTTC. J is TRBJ2-1 and V is TRBV2; 9 bases map to TRBD2. Germline values: CDR1 SNHLY, CDR2 FYNNEI. V lost 3 bases and J lost 5; bases outside the gene matches: 8. This CDR3 has 16 residues. Together with reference TRBV2 and TRBJ2-1, the CDR3 gives the full variable domain: EPEVTQTPSHQVTQMGQEVILRCVPISNHLYFYWYRQILGQKVEFLVSFYNNEISEKSEIFDDQFSVERPDGSNFTLKIRSTKLEDSAMYFCASSDIWTSVNNEQFFGPGTRLTVL.

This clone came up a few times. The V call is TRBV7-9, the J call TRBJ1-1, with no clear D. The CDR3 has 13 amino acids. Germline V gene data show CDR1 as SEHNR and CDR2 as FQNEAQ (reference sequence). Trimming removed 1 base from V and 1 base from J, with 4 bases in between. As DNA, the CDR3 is TGTGCCAGCAGCTTAGGAGAGAACACTGAAGCTTTCTTT. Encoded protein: CASSLGENTEAFF.

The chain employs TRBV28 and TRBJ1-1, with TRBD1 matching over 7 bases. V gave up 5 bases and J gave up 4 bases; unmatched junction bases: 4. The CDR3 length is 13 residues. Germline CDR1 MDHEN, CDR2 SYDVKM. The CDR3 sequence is CASSIDRATEAFF. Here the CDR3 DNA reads TGTGCCAGCAGTATAGACAGGGCCACTGAAGCTTTCTTT.

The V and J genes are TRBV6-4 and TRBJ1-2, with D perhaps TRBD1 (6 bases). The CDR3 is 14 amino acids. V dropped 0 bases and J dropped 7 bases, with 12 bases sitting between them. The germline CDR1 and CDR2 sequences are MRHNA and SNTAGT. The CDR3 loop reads CASSDSRGGSGYTF. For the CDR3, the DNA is TGTGCCAGCAGTGACTCGAGGGGGGGTTCTGGCTACACCTTC.

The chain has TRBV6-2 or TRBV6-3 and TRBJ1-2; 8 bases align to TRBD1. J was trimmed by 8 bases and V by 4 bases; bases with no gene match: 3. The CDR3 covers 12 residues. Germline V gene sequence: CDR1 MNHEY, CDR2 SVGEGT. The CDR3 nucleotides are TGTGCCAGCAGTTGGACAGGGAGCGGCTACACCTTC. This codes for CASSWTGSGYTF.

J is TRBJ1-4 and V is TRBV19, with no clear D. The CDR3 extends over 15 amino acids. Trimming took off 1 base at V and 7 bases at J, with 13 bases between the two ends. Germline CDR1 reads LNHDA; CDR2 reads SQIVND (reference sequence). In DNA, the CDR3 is TGTGCCAGTAGTATAGTTGGCCAAGAGGCTGAAAAACTGTTTTTT. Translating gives CASSIVGQEAEKLFF.

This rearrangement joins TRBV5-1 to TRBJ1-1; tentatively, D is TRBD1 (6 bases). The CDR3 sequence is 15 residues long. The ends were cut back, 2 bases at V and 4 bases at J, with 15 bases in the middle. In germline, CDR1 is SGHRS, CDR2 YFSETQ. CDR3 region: CASSLGPRRGTEAFF. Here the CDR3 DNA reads TGCGCCAGCAGCTTAGGGCCTCGCAGGGGCACTGAAGCTTTCTTT.

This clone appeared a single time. The CDR3 reads CASSARDSGRETQYF. For the CDR3, the DNA is TGTGCCAGCAGCGCTCGGGACAGCGGCAGGGAGACCCAGTACTTC. V is TRBV21-1 and J is TRBJ2-5; no DNA check was done on the table's D call, TRBD1. TRBV21-1 represents a pseudogene. This CDR3 is 15 amino acids long.

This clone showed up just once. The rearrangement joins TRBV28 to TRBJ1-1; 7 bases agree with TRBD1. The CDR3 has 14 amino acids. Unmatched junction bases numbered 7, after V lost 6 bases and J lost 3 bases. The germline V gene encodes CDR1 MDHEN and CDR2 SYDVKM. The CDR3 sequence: CASRVGGRDTEAFF. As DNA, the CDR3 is TGTGCCAGCAGGGTAGGGGGCAGGGACACTGAAGCTTTCTTT.

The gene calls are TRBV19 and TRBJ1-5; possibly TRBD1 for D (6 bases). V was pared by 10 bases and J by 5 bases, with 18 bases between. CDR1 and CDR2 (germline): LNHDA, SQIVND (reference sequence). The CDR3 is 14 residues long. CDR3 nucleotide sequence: TGTGCCACCATGGAGGGGGGGGCGGATCAGCCCCAGCATTTT. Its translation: CATMEGGADQPQHF.

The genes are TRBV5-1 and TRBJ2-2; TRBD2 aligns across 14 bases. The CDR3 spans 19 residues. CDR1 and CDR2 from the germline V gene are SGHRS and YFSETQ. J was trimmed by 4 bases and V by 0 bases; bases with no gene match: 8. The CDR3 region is CASSLETSGGGRSTGELFF. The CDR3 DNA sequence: TGCGCCAGCAGCTTGGAGACTAGCGGGGGGGGCCGATCCACCGGGGAGCTGTTTTTT.

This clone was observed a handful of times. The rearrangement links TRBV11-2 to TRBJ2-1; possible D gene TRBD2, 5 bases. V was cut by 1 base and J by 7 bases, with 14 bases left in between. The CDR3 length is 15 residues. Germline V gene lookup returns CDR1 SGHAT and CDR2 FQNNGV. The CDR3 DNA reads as TGTGCCAGCAGCTTAGGAGGAGCCCCGGGGAATGAGCAGTTCTTC. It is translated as CASSLGGAPGNEQFF.

The CDR3 DNA reads TGTGCCAGCAGCTTCGGGGGTAGCACCGGGGAGCTGTTTTTT. Protein: CASSFGGSTGELFF. The chain joins TRBV7-9 to TRBJ2-2, with D possibly being TRBD2 (6 bases). This CDR3 is built from 14 residues. Deletions cut 3 bases from V and 4 bases from J, with 9 bases between. The germline gives CDR1 SEHNR, CDR2 FQNEAQ (reference sequence).

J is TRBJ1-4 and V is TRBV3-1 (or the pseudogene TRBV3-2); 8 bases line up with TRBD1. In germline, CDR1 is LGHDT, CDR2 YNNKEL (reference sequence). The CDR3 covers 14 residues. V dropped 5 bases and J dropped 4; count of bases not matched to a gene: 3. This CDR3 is CASSYGQGNEKLFF. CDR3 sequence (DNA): TGTGCCAGCAGCTATGGACAGGGTAATGAAAAACTGTTTTTT.

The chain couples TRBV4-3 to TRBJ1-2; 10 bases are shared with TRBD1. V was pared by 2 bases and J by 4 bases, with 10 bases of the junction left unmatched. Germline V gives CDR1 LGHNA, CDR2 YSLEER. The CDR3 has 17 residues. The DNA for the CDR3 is TGCGCCAGCAGCCAAAACCCCGGGACAGGGGTAGCCTATGGCTACACCTTC. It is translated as CASSQNPGTGVAYGYTF.

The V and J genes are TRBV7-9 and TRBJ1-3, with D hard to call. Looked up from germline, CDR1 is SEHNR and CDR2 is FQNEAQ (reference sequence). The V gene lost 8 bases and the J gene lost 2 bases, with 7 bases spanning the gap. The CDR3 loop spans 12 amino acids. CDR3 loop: CASVNAGNTIYF. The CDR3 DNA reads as TGTGCCAGCGTTAATGCTGGAAACACCATATATTTT.

The CDR3 region is CASSFRDSHTEAFF. The CDR3 DNA is TGTGCCAGCTCTTTCAGGGATTCGCACACTGAAGCTTTCTTT. V is TRBV18 and J is TRBJ1-1; tentative D call: TRBD1 (5 bases). Trimming stripped 6 bases from V and 3 bases from J, with 14 bases between. Looked up from germline, CDR1 is KGHSH and CDR2 is LQKENI. The CDR3 runs to 14 residues. Filled out from reference TRBV18 and TRBJ1-1, the complete variable domain reads NAGVMQNPRHLVRRRGQEARLRCSPMKGHSHVYWYRQLPEEGLKFMVYLQKENIIDESGMPKERFSAEFPKEGPSILRIQQVVRGDSAAYFCASSFRDSHTEAFFGQGTRLTVV.

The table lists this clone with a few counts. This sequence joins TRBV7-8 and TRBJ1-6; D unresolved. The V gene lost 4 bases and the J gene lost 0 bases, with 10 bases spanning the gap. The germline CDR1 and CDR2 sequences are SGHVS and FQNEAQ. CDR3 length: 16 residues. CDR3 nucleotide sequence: TGTGCCAGCAGCTCCCGAGCGAGCTCCTATAATTCACCCCTCCACTTT. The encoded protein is CASSSRASSYNSPLHF.

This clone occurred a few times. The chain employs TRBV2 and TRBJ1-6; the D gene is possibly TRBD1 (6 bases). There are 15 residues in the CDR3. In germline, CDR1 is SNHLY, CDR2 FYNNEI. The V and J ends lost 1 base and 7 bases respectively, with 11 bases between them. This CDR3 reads CASSEVRTANSPLHF. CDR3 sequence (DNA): TGTGCCAGCAGTGAAGTTCGGACAGCCAATTCACCCCTCCACTTT.

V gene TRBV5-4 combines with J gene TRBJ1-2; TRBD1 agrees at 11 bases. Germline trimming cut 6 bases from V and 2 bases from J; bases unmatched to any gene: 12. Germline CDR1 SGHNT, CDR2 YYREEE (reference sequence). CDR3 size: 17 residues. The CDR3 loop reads CASTSWTGGVENYGYTF. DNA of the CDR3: TGTGCCAGCACGTCTTGGACAGGGGGCGTGGAGAACTATGGCTACACCTTC. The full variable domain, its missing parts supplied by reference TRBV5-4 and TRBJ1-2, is ETGVTQSPTHLIKTRGQQVTLRCSSQSGHNTVSWYQQALGQGPQFIFQYYREEENGRGNFPPRFSGLQFPNYSSELNVNALELDDSALYLCASTSWTGGVENYGYTFGSGTRLTVV.